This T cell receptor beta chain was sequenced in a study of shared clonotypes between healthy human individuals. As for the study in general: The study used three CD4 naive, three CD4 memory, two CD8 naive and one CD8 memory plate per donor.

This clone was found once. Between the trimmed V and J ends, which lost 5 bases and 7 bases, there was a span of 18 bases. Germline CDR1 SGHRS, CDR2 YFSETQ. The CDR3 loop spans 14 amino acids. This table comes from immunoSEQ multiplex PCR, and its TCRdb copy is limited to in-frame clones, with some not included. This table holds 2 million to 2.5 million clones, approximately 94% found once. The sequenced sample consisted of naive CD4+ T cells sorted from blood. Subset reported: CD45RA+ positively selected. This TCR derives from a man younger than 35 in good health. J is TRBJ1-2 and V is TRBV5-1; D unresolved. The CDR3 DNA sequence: TGCGCCAGCAGGCCGATGGGGAGCGGTTCTGGCTACACCTTC. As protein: CASRPMGSGSGYTF.